This entry describes one T cell receptor beta chain. These data belong to a study of shared clonotypes between healthy human individuals. Trimming stripped 6 bases from V and 5 bases from J, with 10 bases between. Germline V CDR1 and CDR2: MGHDK, SYGVNS. This CDR3 region has 12 residues. Sequencing was performed with immunoSEQ multiplex PCR; in TCRdb, only in-frame clones are kept and a portion is missing. The sample lists a few million clones; 85% to 95% were seen once. The sample consisted of naive CD4+ T cells from PBMCs. As to subset: CD45RA+ positively selected. The genes are TRBV25-1 and TRBJ2-5, with a tentative D call TRBD1 (5 bases). The TCR was taken from a man younger than 30 in good health. Some clones in this sample may be carry-over from other donors' samples. CDR3 DNA sequence: TGTGCCAGCAGAAGAGCAGGGGAGACCCAGTACTTC. It is translated as CASRRAGETQYF.